Listed below are T cell receptor beta chains from one sample, sequenced in a study of long-term antiretroviral therapy in people with HIV. Sequencing used immunoSEQ multiplex PCR; TCRdb keeps in-frame clones, though not all of them. The table has about 19,000 clones, about four fifths seen once. Material: unsorted PBMCs, obtained 0.9 years after starting antiretroviral therapy. The receptors shown here come from a man aged 18 to 29 with HIV. Each CDR3 is given with its conserved first and last residue. A D gene is named only where the DNA matches it firmly. Not all rows give a size; the values are once, few, many and, for expanded clones, a class.

V,D,J,size,CDR3,DNA
TRBV9,TRBD1,TRBJ2-3,NA,CASSEWTGTDTQYF,TGTGCCAGCAGCGAATGGACAGGGACAGATACGCAGTATTTT
TRBV6-1,NA,TRBJ1-2,medium-sized,CASSEGTVENYGYTF,TGTGCCAGCAGTGAAGGGACAGTTGAAAACTATGGCTACACCTTC
TRBV10-3,TRBD2,TRBJ2-1,NA,CATGTSGGAGEQFF,TGTGCCACCGGGACTAGCGGGGGGGCCGGTGAGCAGTTCTTC
TRBV19,NA,TRBJ1-5,NA,CASSLTTQGYQPQHF,TGTGCCAGTAGTCTAACTACCCAGGGGTATCAGCCCCAGCATTTT
TRBV5-1,NA,TRBJ1-1,NA,CASSRGGNTEAFF,TGCGCCAGCAGCCGCGGGGGGAACACTGAAGCTTTCTTT
TRBV7-9,NA,TRBJ2-1,NA,CASSPGTGNEQFF,TGTGCCAGCAGCCCCGGGACTGGGAATGAGCAGTTCTTC
TRBV6-6,NA,TRBJ2-5,NA,CASTFTEPQETQYF,TGTGCCAGCACGTTCACTGAACCTCAAGAGACCCAGTACTTC
TRBV10-3,NA,TRBJ1-6,few,CAISEPESNSPLHF,TGTGCCATCAGTGAGCCGGAATCCAATTCACCCCTCCACTTT
TRBV5-1,TRBD2,TRBJ2-1,NA,CASSWQGIAGGVNEQFF,TGCGCCAGCAGCTGGCAGGGGATAGCGGGGGGCGTCAATGAGCAGTTCTTC
TRBV27,TRBD2,TRBJ2-3,NA,CASSFRRGGSDTQYF,TGTGCCAGCAGTTTTCGGCGGGGGGGTTCAGATACGCAGTATTTT
TRBV15,NA,TRBJ1-3,NA,CATSSSRNSGNTIYF,TGTGCCACCAGCAGTAGTCGAAACTCTGGAAACACCATATATTTT
TRBV5-1,TRBD1,TRBJ2-3,NA,CASSLTSNGDRAGQGTDTQYF,TGCGCCAGCAGCTTGACGAGTAATGGCGATAGGGCGGGACAGGGCACAGATACGCAGTATTTT
TRBV11-2,NA,TRBJ2-1,NA,CASSLDWGGLTYNEQFF,TGTGCCAGCAGCTTAGATTGGGGGGGCCTCACCTACAATGAGCAGTTCTTC
TRBV7-9,NA,TRBJ1-1,NA,CASSLDRGTEAFF,TGTGCCAGCAGCTTAGATAGGGGCACTGAAGCTTTCTTT
TRBV29-1,NA,TRBJ1-2,NA,CSVRDSYYGYTF,TGCAGCGTGCGGGACTCATACTATGGCTACACCTTC
TRBV11-1,NA,TRBJ1-1,NA,CASIPKAGATEAFF,TGTGCCAGCATCCCCAAAGCGGGGGCCACTGAAGCTTTCTTT
TRBV5-5,NA,TRBJ1-5,NA,CASSWVGEDQPQHF,TGTGCCAGCAGCTGGGTCGGAGAAGATCAGCCCCAGCATTTT
TRBV19,NA,TRBJ1-2,NA,CASSGYRDGYTF,TGTGCCAGTAGTGGTTACAGGGATGGTTACACCTTC
TRBV7-3,TRBD1,TRBJ2-6,NA,CASSLRQGDYVLTF,TGTGCCAGCAGCCTACGACAGGGTGATTACGTCCTGACTTTC
TRBV19,NA,TRBJ1-5,NA,CASSIGEGGWRINQPQHF,TGTGCCAGTAGTATAGGGGAGGGGGGGTGGCGGATCAATCAGCCCCAGCATTTT
TRBV6-5,TRBD1,TRBJ1-5,NA,CASSSYRGHQPQHF,TGTGCCAGCAGCTCCTACAGGGGGCACCAGCCCCAGCATTTT
TRBV19,NA,TRBJ2-7,NA,CASSVQGVSYEQYF,TGTGCCAGTAGTGTACAGGGCGTCTCCTACGAGCAGTACTTC
TRBV28,NA,TRBJ2-7,NA,CASSLSGVLGGPTYEQYF,TGTGCCAGCAGTTTATCAGGGGTTTTGGGGGGGCCCACCTACGAGCAGTACTTC
TRBV28,NA,TRBJ2-5,NA,CASRIPGYRTQYF,TGTGCCAGCAGGATCCCGGGGTACCGGACCCAGTACTTC
TRBV9,NA,TRBJ2-5,NA,CASSVTGYQETQYF,TGTGCCAGCAGCGTTACAGGGTACCAAGAGACCCAGTACTTC
TRBV28,TRBD1,TRBJ2-3,once,CASSLLPGQGITDTQYF,TGTGCCAGCAGTTTACTACCGGGACAGGGAATCACAGATACGCAGTATTTT
TRBV28,NA,TRBJ2-7,NA,CASTRGDQLYEQYF,TGTGCCAGCACCCGAGGGGATCAACTCTACGAGCAGTACTTC
TRBV12-2,NA,TRBJ1-1,NA,CASRFFRRGLAEAFF,TGTGCAAGTCGCTTTTTTAGGAGGGGGCTCGCTGAAGCTTTCTTT
TRBV29-1,NA,TRBJ1-5,NA,CSVEIALGQPQHF,TGCAGCGTTGAAATAGCTTTAGGCCAGCCCCAGCATTTT
TRBV9,NA,TRBJ1-1,NA,CASSARPGGNTEAFF,TGTGCCAGCAGCGCCCGCCCGGGCGGGAACACTGAAGCTTTCTTT
TRBV7-3,NA,TRBJ2-5,NA,CASSLMGGGLETQYF,TGTGCCAGCAGCTTAATGGGGGGGGGCCTGGAGACCCAGTACTTC
TRBV10-3,NA,TRBJ1-2,once,CAISDHLTWDFGYTF,TGTGCCATCAGTGACCACTTGACTTGGGACTTTGGCTACACCTTC
TRBV7-3,TRBD2,TRBJ2-3,NA,CASSFAGTSNTQYF,TGTGCCAGCAGCTTCGCCGGGACTAGCAATACGCAGTATTTT
TRBV5-1,NA,TRBJ2-5,once,CASSLEPGLQETQYF,TGCGCCAGCAGCTTGGAGCCGGGACTTCAAGAGACCCAGTACTTC
TRBV28,NA,TRBJ1-3,few,CASSLANTIYF,TGTGCCAGCAGTTTGGCTAACACCATATATTTT
TRBV30,NA,TRBJ2-1,NA,CAWSVSANEQFF,TGTGCCTGGAGTGTGTCTGCGAATGAGCAGTTCTTC